The 18 T cell receptor beta chains given below trace back to one sample, sequenced in a study of blood T cell repertoires in COVID-19. Libraries were prepared by immunoSEQ multiplex PCR; TCRdb keeps only in-frame clonotypes and omits some of them. The table has just over 25,000 clones, around 90% seen once. Sequenced sample: peripheral blood. The receptors come from a man aged 70 or older with acute or convalescent COVID-19.

The genes are TRBV28 and TRBJ2-1, with TRBD2 identical over 7 bases. From germline, CDR1 is MDHEN and CDR2 SYDVKM. CDR3 length equals 14 residues. J lost 4 bases, V lost 1 base, and 1 base had no gene match. As DNA, the CDR3 is TGTGCCAGCAGTTTATTGCGGGGGTACAATGAGCAGTTCTTC. It yields the protein CASSLLRGYNEQFF.

The CDR3 bases are TGTGCCAGCAGCAACCAAAGGACTAGCGGAGTATACGAGCAGTACTTC. It encodes CASSNQRTSGVYEQYF. The rearrangement uses TRBV7-2 and TRBJ2-7; 10 positions agree with TRBD2. Germline V gene lookup returns CDR1 SGHTA and CDR2 FQGNSA. V lost 5 bases to trimming and J lost 4 bases; unmatched junction nucleotides: 11. The CDR3 contains 16 residues. The complete variable domain, with remaining parts taken from reference TRBV7-2 and TRBJ2-7, reads GAGVSQSPSNKVTEKGKDVELRCDPISGHTALYWYRQSLGQGLEFLIYFQGNSAPDKSGLPSDRFSAERTGGSVSTLTIQRTQQEDSAVYLCASSNQRTSGVYEQYFGPGTRLTVT.

The chain's CDR3 is CASSPGQGRRGGYGYTF. The CDR3 DNA sequence: TGTGCCAGCAGTCCGGGACAGGGGCGCCGCGGGGGCTATGGCTACACCTTC. This chain connects TRBV6-6 to TRBJ1-2; 10 bases map to TRBD1. The germline V gene encodes CDR1 MNHNY and CDR2 SVGAGI (reference sequence). CDR3 size: 17 residues. Trimming removed 5 bases from V and 4 bases from J; junction bases left unmatched: 13.

The gene calls are TRBV10-2 and TRBJ1-5; D is undetermined. Germline CDR1 and CDR2: WSHSY and SAAADI. CDR3 size: 14 residues. The V end was cut by 10 bases, the J end by 2 bases, with 15 bases between. CDR3 in DNA: TGCGCCACATCTGACAACGGGGGCAATCAGCCCCAGCATTTT. Protein sequence: CATSDNGGNQPQHF.

The chain joins TRBV7-3 to TRBJ1-4, with a tentative D call TRBD1 (6 bases). CDR3 size: 14 residues. The germline gives CDR1 SGHTA, CDR2 FQGTGA. V gave up 1 base and J gave up 5 bases, with 8 bases separating them. The CDR3 DNA sequence: TGTGCCAGCAGCTTAAACAGGGCGAATGAAAAACTGTTTTTT. Amino acids: CASSLNRANEKLFF.

The chain uses TRBV4-1 and TRBJ1-1; perhaps TRBD1 as D (6 bases). CDR1 and CDR2 from the germline V gene are MGHRA and YSYEKL. The V end was cut by 2 bases, the J end by 4 bases, with 14 bases between. CDR3 length: 15 amino acids. The CDR3 DNA sequence: TGCGCCAGCAGCCAACAGGACAGACCGGGCACTGAAGCTTTCTTT. Its protein product is CASSQQDRPGTEAFF.

This clone was picked up one time. The chain links TRBV19 to TRBJ2-6; 7 nucleotides match TRBD1. The CDR3 extends over 16 amino acids. Germline values: CDR1 LNHDA, CDR2 SQIVND (reference sequence). The junction had 8 bases not matched to a gene; V was cut back by 8 bases and J by 1 base. The CDR3: CASGRDRISGANVLTF. The DNA of the CDR3 is TGTGCCAGTGGCCGGGACAGAATTTCTGGGGCCAACGTCCTGACTTTC.

The chain is built from TRBV29-1 and TRBJ1-1; a weak D match, TRBD1 (5 bases). Trimming took off 7 bases at V and 4 bases at J, with 19 bases between the two ends. This CDR3 comprises 14 residues. Per germline, CDR1 SQVTM and CDR2 ANQGSEA. CDR3 DNA: TGCAGCGCAAGGAGCCAGGGTGGACCCACTGAAGCTTTCTTT. It is translated as CSARSQGGPTEAFF.

CDR3: CASSKARGSFDEQYF. CDR3 sequence (DNA): TGTGCCAGCAGCAAAGCTCGCGGGAGTTTCGACGAGCAGTACTTC. The rearrangement links TRBV21-1 to TRBJ2-7; the D call in the table, TRBD2, was not verified against the DNA. TRBV21-1 is listed as a pseudogene. The CDR3 length is 15 residues.

This chain uses TRBV20-1 with TRBJ2-7; no clear D. The CDR3 covers 11 residues. Germline lookup yields CDR1 DFQATT and CDR2 SNEGSKA (reference sequence). Trimming removed 0 bases at V and 4 bases at J, with 4 bases between. This CDR3 reads CSAREAYEQYF. The CDR3 nucleotides are TGCAGTGCTAGAGAAGCGTACGAGCAGTACTTC.

V and J are TRBV7-2 and TRBJ2-5; 7 bases align to TRBD1. The CDR3 totals 14 residues. Germline loops: CDR1 SGHTA, CDR2 FQGNSA. The junction had 5 bases not matched to a gene; V was cut back by 5 bases and J by 2 bases. In DNA, the CDR3 is TGTGCCAGCAGCGTAGGGGGACAGCAAGAGACCCAGTACTTC. As protein: CASSVGGQQETQYF.

This chain joins TRBV28 and TRBJ2-2; possibly TRBD2 for D (5 bases). V lost 5 bases and J lost 1, with 14 bases in between. Germline V gene lookup returns CDR1 MDHEN and CDR2 SYDVKM. The CDR3 covers 16 residues. The chain's CDR3 is CASSLLDYWNTGELFF. The DNA for the CDR3 is TGTGCCAGCAGTCTCCTAGACTACTGGAACACCGGGGAGCTGTTTTTT.

This clone came up a few times. Different DNA sequences within this sample yield the same CDR3. The V call is TRBV27, the J call TRBJ2-1; 8 bases agree with TRBD2. The junction had 15 bases not matched to a gene; V was cut back by 8 bases and J by 9 bases. The CDR3 length is 15 residues. Germline CDR1 reads MNHEY; CDR2 reads SMNVEV (reference sequence). The CDR3 DNA reads TGTGCCAGCTCGTCCACCCTGAGCGGGAGAACTGAGCAGTTCTTC. Translating it yields CASSSTLSGRTEQFF.

The rearrangement links TRBV6-5 to TRBJ2-2, with 7 nucleotides matching TRBD1. CDR3 size: 14 residues. Germline V gives CDR1 MNHEY, CDR2 SVGAGI. V gave up 8 bases and J gave up 8 bases; unmatched junction bases: 11. The CDR3: CASLGGRGTGELFF. The CDR3 DNA reads TGTGCCAGCTTAGGTGGCAGGGGGACGGGGGAGCTGTTTTTT.

The rearrangement uses TRBV25-1 and TRBJ1-3, with D perhaps TRBD1 (5 bases). The CDR3 sequence is 14 residues long. V gave up 7 bases and J gave up 1 base, with 11 bases separating them. Germline lookup yields CDR1 MGHDK and CDR2 SYGVNS. The DNA of the CDR3 is TGTGCCAGCACGGGGGGGACTTCTGGAAACACCATATATTTT. Its translation is CASTGGTSGNTIYF.

This clone was detected once. DNA of the CDR3: TGCAGCGCCACCAGCGGGGATCAGCCCCAGCATTTT. Encoded protein: CSATSGDQPQHF. The rearrangement links TRBV29-1 to TRBJ1-5; D gene uncertain. Trimming removed 7 bases at V and 5 bases at J, with 12 bases between. The CDR3 has 12 residues. The germline V gene encodes CDR1 SQVTM and CDR2 ANQGSEA.

V is TRBV19 and J is TRBJ1-3; possibly TRBD1 for D (6 bases). The germline gives CDR1 LNHDA, CDR2 SQIVND (reference sequence). This CDR3 region has 17 residues. Trimming cost V 7 bases and J 2 bases, with 21 bases left between them. In DNA, the CDR3 is TGTGCCAGTACCCAAGGGAGACTACAGGGACCTGGAAACACCATATATTTT. Residues: CASTQGRLQGPGNTIYF.

The genes are TRBV18 and TRBJ1-5; 8 bases align to TRBD1. This CDR3 contains 17 residues. CDR1 is KGHSH and CDR2 is LQKENI in the germline V gene. Unmatched junction bases numbered 8, after V lost 2 bases and J lost 2 bases. Here the CDR3 reads CASSPYQGAVRNQPQHF. The CDR3, as DNA: TGTGCCAGCTCACCATACCAGGGGGCGGTTCGCAATCAGCCCCAGCATTTT.